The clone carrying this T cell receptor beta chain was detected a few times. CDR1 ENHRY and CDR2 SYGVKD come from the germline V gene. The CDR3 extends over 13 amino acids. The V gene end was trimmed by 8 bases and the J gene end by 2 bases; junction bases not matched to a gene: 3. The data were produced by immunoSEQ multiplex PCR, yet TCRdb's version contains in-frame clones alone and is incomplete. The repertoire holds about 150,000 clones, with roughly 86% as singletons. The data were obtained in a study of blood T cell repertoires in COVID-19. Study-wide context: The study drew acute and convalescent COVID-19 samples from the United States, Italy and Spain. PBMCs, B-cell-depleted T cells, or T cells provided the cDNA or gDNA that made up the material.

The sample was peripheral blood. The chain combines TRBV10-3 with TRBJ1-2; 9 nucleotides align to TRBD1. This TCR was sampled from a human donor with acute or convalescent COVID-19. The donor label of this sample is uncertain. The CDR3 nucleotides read TGTGCCATCCGACAGGGGGGAAACTATGGCTACACCTTC. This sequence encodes CAIRQGGNYGYTF.